These T cell receptor beta chains were read from a single sample in a study of identical twins. TCRdb independently ran MiXCR on the 5' RACE reads; one entry per CDR3 protein. The data show around 530,000 distinct CDR3 sequences, with about 15% seen just once and roughly 0.46% held by the top ten. The same specimen was also included in a second study, on yellow fever vaccine responses in identical twins.

The sequenced sample was CD4+ T cells sorted from blood. All receptors come from a woman younger than 35 in good health. Both conserved end residues are part of each CDR3. D genes are given only for firm matches. Clone size, where shown, is once, few, many, or a class for clones that have expanded.

j_call: TRBJ2-1
d_call: TRBD2
v_call: TRBV7-9
clone_size: many
cdr3_aa: CASSSTGTSTNEQFF
cdr3_nt: TGTGCCAGCAGCTCAACCGGGACTAGCACCAATGAGCAGTTCTTC

j_call: TRBJ2-1
d_call: NA
v_call: TRBV7-2
clone_size: many
cdr3_aa: CASSLRSPHTSYNEQFF
cdr3_nt: TGTGCCAGCAGCTTACGGTCCCCGCATACCTCCTACAATGAGCAGTTCTTC

j_call: TRBJ2-3
d_call: TRBD2
v_call: TRBV7-6
clone_size: NA
cdr3_aa: CASSRSGGLSTDTQYF
cdr3_nt: TGTGCCAGCAGCCGGTCGGGGGGGCTCAGCACAGATACGCAGTATTTT

j_call: TRBJ2-1
d_call: TRBD2
v_call: TRBV4-1
clone_size: few
cdr3_aa: CASSQDFSGGAYNEQFF
cdr3_nt: TGCGCCAGCAGCCAAGATTTTAGCGGGGGGGCCTACAATGAGCAGTTCTTC

j_call: TRBJ2-7
d_call: TRBD2
v_call: TRBV29-1
clone_size: few
cdr3_aa: CSVRPGLAGYEQYF
cdr3_nt: TGCAGCGTTCGGCCAGGACTAGCGGGATACGAGCAGTACTTC

j_call: TRBJ2-7
d_call: NA
v_call: TRBV20-1
clone_size: few
cdr3_aa: CSAGGWSGGSYEQYF
cdr3_nt: TGCAGTGCCGGGGGATGGTCAGGGGGCTCCTACGAGCAGTACTTC

j_call: TRBJ2-5
d_call: TRBD2
v_call: TRBV7-6
clone_size: once
cdr3_aa: CASSRSGLAGETQYF
cdr3_nt: TGTGCCAGCAGCCGATCGGGACTAGCGGGAGAGACCCAGTACTTC

j_call: TRBJ1-1
d_call: NA
v_call: TRBV28
clone_size: many
cdr3_aa: CASSPAGQMNTEAFF
cdr3_nt: TGTGCCAGCAGCCCCGCTGGACAAATGAACACTGAAGCTTTCTTT

j_call: TRBJ2-1
d_call: NA
v_call: TRBV27
clone_size: NA
cdr3_aa: CASSLSGNTYNEQFF
cdr3_nt: TGTGCCAGCAGTTTATCGGGGAATACCTACAATGAGCAGTTCTTC

j_call: TRBJ1-6
d_call: NA
v_call: TRBV6-1
clone_size: few
cdr3_aa: CASWTVTLSPLHF
cdr3_nt: TGTGCCAGTTGGACAGTCACACTTTCACCCCTCCACTTT

j_call: TRBJ2-2
d_call: NA
v_call: TRBV5-1
clone_size: NA
cdr3_aa: CASSPGRDLNTGELFF
cdr3_nt: TGCGCCAGCAGTCCGGGACGGGACTTGAACACCGGGGAGCTGTTTTTT

j_call: TRBJ2-2
d_call: NA
v_call: TRBV5-1
clone_size: NA
cdr3_aa: CASRHGPKNTGELFF
cdr3_nt: TGCGCCAGCAGACACGGACCAAAGAACACCGGGGAGCTGTTTTTT

j_call: TRBJ2-2
d_call: NA
v_call: TRBV15
clone_size: few
cdr3_aa: CATMARGSPPHTGELFF
cdr3_nt: TGTGCCACCATGGCCAGGGGATCCCCTCCTCACACCGGGGAGCTGTTTTTT

j_call: TRBJ2-1
d_call: TRBD2
v_call: TRBV29-1
clone_size: few
cdr3_aa: CSVESGRAGNEQFF
cdr3_nt: TGCAGCGTTGAAAGCGGGAGGGCCGGCAATGAGCAGTTCTTC

j_call: TRBJ2-1
d_call: TRBD2
v_call: TRBV12-3/TRBV12-4
clone_size: NA
cdr3_aa: CASSKSGGNYNEQFF
cdr3_nt: TGTGCCAGCAGCAAGAGCGGGGGGAACTACAATGAGCAGTTCTTC

j_call: TRBJ2-5
d_call: TRBD2
v_call: TRBV3-1
clone_size: few
cdr3_aa: CASSQDPRTSGGPF
cdr3_nt: TGTGCCAGCAGCCAAGATCCCCGGACTAGCGGGGGACCTTTC

j_call: TRBJ2-6
d_call: NA
v_call: TRBV10-1
clone_size: many
cdr3_aa: CASSESGANVLTF
cdr3_nt: TGCGCCAGCAGTGAGTCTGGGGCCAACGTCCTGACTTTC

j_call: TRBJ2-2
d_call: TRBD1
v_call: TRBV7-9
clone_size: many
cdr3_aa: CASSFEDRVPGELFF
cdr3_nt: TGTGCCAGCAGCTTTGAGGACAGGGTCCCCGGGGAGCTGTTTTTT

j_call: TRBJ2-7
d_call: NA
v_call: TRBV28
clone_size: NA
cdr3_aa: CASSSYRALNYEQYF
cdr3_nt: TGTGCCAGCAGTTCGTACAGGGCCCTGAATTACGAGCAGTACTTC

j_call: TRBJ1-1
d_call: NA
v_call: TRBV28
clone_size: few
cdr3_aa: CATQRHSNTEAFF
cdr3_nt: TGTGCCACCCAAAGGCACAGTAACACTGAAGCTTTCTTT

j_call: TRBJ2-6
d_call: TRBD2
v_call: TRBV7-3
clone_size: few
cdr3_aa: CASSLGGSGSSGANVLTF
cdr3_nt: TGTGCCAGCAGCTTAGGCGGTAGCGGGAGTTCTGGGGCCAACGTCCTGACTTTC

j_call: TRBJ2-3
d_call: TRBD2
v_call: TRBV20-1
clone_size: NA
cdr3_aa: CSAIAGGPTDTQYF
cdr3_nt: TGCAGTGCTATAGCGGGGGGGCCGACAGATACGCAGTATTTT

j_call: TRBJ2-2
d_call: TRBD2
v_call: TRBV11-1
clone_size: once
cdr3_aa: CASSFSGTIENTGELFF
cdr3_nt: TGTGCCAGCAGCTTTTCCGGGACTATCGAGAACACCGGGGAGCTGTTTTTT

j_call: TRBJ2-5
d_call: TRBD2
v_call: TRBV7-9
clone_size: few
cdr3_aa: CASRDKWASGDQETQYF
cdr3_nt: TGTGCCAGCAGGGACAAGTGGGCTAGCGGGGATCAAGAGACCCAGTACTTC

j_call: TRBJ2-3
d_call: NA
v_call: TRBV7-3
clone_size: NA
cdr3_aa: CASSLLSGVGTDTQYF
cdr3_nt: TGTGCCAGCAGCCTTCTTTCGGGAGTCGGCACAGATACGCAGTATTTT

j_call: TRBJ2-1
d_call: TRBD2
v_call: TRBV6-1
clone_size: NA
cdr3_aa: CASSEEGIAGGEQFF
cdr3_nt: TGTGCCAGCAGTGAAGAGGGAATAGCGGGAGGTGAGCAGTTCTTC